Listed below are T cell receptor beta chains from one sample, sequenced in a study of blood T cell repertoires in COVID-19. The data were produced by immunoSEQ multiplex PCR, yet TCRdb's version contains in-frame clones alone and is incomplete. The table shows more than 95,000 clones, with approximately 80% occurring only once. Sequencing was carried out using peripheral blood. Receptors originate from an elderly woman with active or convalescent COVID-19. Each CDR3 is given with its conserved first and last residue. The D gene is left open where the match is weak. The size of a clone is reported for some rows only, either as once, few or many, or as a class for expanded clones.

TRBD2,TRBJ2-1,.,TRBV20-1,CSASGLVMGNEQFF,TGCAGTGCTAGTGGACTAGTCATGGGCAATGAGCAGTTCTTC
TRBD1,TRBJ1-3,.,TRBV7-8,CASSADRFSGNTIYF,TGTGCCAGCAGCGCGGACAGGTTCTCTGGAAACACCATATATTTT
TRBD1,TRBJ1-5,.,TRBV19,CASSKQGVSFEGNQPQHF,TGTGCCAGTAGTAAACAGGGGGTATCCTTTGAGGGCAATCAGCCCCAGCATTTT
.,TRBJ2-3,.,TRBV28,CASSSTGPRAYTDTQYF,TGTGCCAGCAGCAGTACAGGTCCCCGAGCTTACACAGATACGCAGTATTTT
.,TRBJ2-1,.,TRBV12-3/TRBV12-4,CASSLMSDEQFF,TGTGCCAGCAGTTTGATGTCGGATGAGCAGTTCTTC
.,TRBJ1-6,.,TRBV15,CATSSVGLDSLPLHF,TGTGCCACCAGCAGTGTAGGACTGGACAGCTTACCCCTCCACTTT
TRBD1,TRBJ1-6,.,TRBV30,CAWSAGTGGAKNSPLHF,TGTGCCTGGAGTGCCGGGACAGGGGGCGCGAAGAATTCACCCCTCCACTTT
TRBD1,TRBJ1-6,.,TRBV18,CASSPTGGKTYNSPLHF,TGTGCCAGCTCACCTACAGGGGGCAAAACCTATAATTCACCCCTCCACTTT
TRBD1,TRBJ1-4,.,TRBV4-2,CASTGNRGSNEKLFF,TGTGCCAGCACCGGGAACAGGGGGTCTAATGAAAAACTGTTTTTT
.,TRBJ2-2,.,TRBV28,CASSLRLYPTGELFF,TGTGCCAGCAGTTTACGTCTCTATCCGACCGGGGAGCTGTTTTTT
TRBD1,TRBJ1-2,.,TRBV30,CAWSVWTGGLIGYTF,TGTGCCTGGAGTGTATGGACAGGGGGCCTCATTGGCTACACCTTC
.,TRBJ2-7,.,TRBV6-5,CASKGVVRGSYEQYF,TGTGCCAGCAAGGGTGTAGTGCGGGGCTCCTACGAGCAGTACTTC
.,TRBJ2-7,few,TRBV7-2,CASSSRGSGPYEQYF,TGTGCCAGCAGCTCCCGGGGTAGCGGCCCCTACGAGCAGTACTTC
TRBD1,TRBJ2-5,.,TRBV18,CASARDREETQYF,TGTGCCAGCGCCCGGGACAGGGAAGAGACCCAGTACTTC
TRBD1,TRBJ1-4,.,TRBV5-8,CASSPDRVYEKLFF,TGTGCCAGCAGCCCCGACAGGGTATACGAAAAACTGTTTTTT
.,TRBJ2-1,.,TRBV30,CAWSGSGNEQFF,TGTGCCTGGAGCGGTAGCGGCAATGAGCAGTTCTTC
TRBD2,TRBJ2-7,few,TRBV7-2,CASSLGLAGTYEQYF,TGTGCCAGCAGCTTAGGACTAGCGGGTACTTACGAGCAGTACTTC
TRBD2,TRBJ2-1,.,TRBV11-2,CASSLEGSSGRSYNEQFF,TGTGCCAGCAGCTTAGAAGGGTCTAGCGGGAGGTCTTACAATGAGCAGTTCTTC
.,TRBJ1-1,.,TRBV19,CASSIGRDRTEAFF,TGTGCCAGTAGTATAGGCAGGGATAGGACTGAAGCTTTCTTT
.,TRBJ2-7,.,TRBV6-5,CASSYPTGRSYEQYF,TGTGCCAGCAGTTACCCGACAGGCAGATCCTACGAGCAGTACTTC
TRBD2,TRBJ2-1,once,TRBV5-1,CASSLEASGYNEQFF,TGCGCCAGCAGCTTGGAGGCTAGCGGTTACAATGAGCAGTTCTTC
TRBD1,TRBJ2-2,.,TRBV7-3,CASSPTGQANTGELFF,TGTGCCAGCAGCCCAACCGGACAGGCCAACACCGGGGAGCTGTTTTTT
.,TRBJ1-4,.,TRBV10-3,CASGSPAQGNEKLFF,TGTGCCTCCGGCTCCCCCGCGCAGGGTAATGAAAAACTGTTTTTT
.,TRBJ1-5,.,TRBV27,CASSGRQANQPQHF,TGTGCCAGCAGTGGGCGACAGGCAAATCAGCCCCAGCATTTT
TRBD1,TRBJ1-1,.,TRBV5-1,CASSPDRGRGDTEAFF,TGCGCCAGCAGCCCTGACAGGGGGCGGGGGGACACTGAAGCTTTCTTT
TRBD2,TRBJ2-1,.,TRBV5-1,CASSDGLAGQFF,TGCGCCAGCAGTGACGGACTAGCGGGTCAGTTCTTC
.,TRBJ1-2,few,TRBV7-9,CASSLTGYGYTF,TGTGCCAGCAGCTTAACAGGGTATGGCTACACCTTC
TRBD2,TRBJ2-3,.,TRBV6-5,CASSTTGGPDTQYF,TGTGCCAGCAGTACGACGGGGGGGCCAGATACGCAGTATTTT
TRBD2,TRBJ2-5,.,TRBV7-6,CASSPGLAGNF,TGTGCCAGCAGCCCTGGGTTAGCGGGTAACTTC
.,TRBJ1-4,few,TRBV2,CASTANGLSGEKLFF,TGTGCCAGCACCGCGAATGGACTATCAGGGGAAAAACTGTTTTTT
.,TRBJ1-1,.,TRBV6-1,CASSEALRLKAFF,TGTGCCAGCAGTGAAGCATTGAGATTAAAAGCTTTCTTT
TRBD1,TRBJ2-3,.,TRBV27,CASSLAYRGPTDTQYF,TGTGCCAGCAGTTTAGCATACAGGGGGCCCACAGATACGCAGTATTTT
.,TRBJ2-2,few,TRBV6-6,CASSSSNTGELFF,TGTGCCAGCAGTTCCAGTAACACCGGGGAGCTGTTTTTT
TRBD1,TRBJ1-1,.,TRBV3-1/TRBV3-2,CASSQGTGEAFF,TGTGCCAGCAGCCAGGGGACAGGTGAAGCTTTCTTT
TRBD2,TRBJ2-7,few,TRBV11-2,CASSPRTRNYEQYF,TGTGCCAGCAGCCCCCGGACTAGGAACTACGAGCAGTACTTC
.,TRBJ2-5,.,TRBV24-1,CATSRGGETQYF,TGTGCCACCAGTCGGGGAGGAGAGACCCAGTACTTC
TRBD2,TRBJ2-5,.,TRBV9,CASSGERGWETQYF,TGTGCCAGCAGCGGGGAGCGGGGGTGGGAGACCCAGTACTTC
TRBD1,TRBJ1-1,.,TRBV28,CASSSGQARNTEAFF,TGTGCCAGCAGTAGCGGACAGGCCCGGAACACTGAAGCTTTCTTT
.,TRBJ1-1,.,TRBV6-4,CASSWDTNTEAFF,TGTGCCAGCAGTTGGGACACGAACACTGAAGCTTTCTTT
TRBD2,TRBJ2-1,.,TRBV15,CATSRDLGGRIEQFF,TGTGCCACCAGCAGAGATCTTGGCGGGAGAATTGAGCAGTTCTTC
.,TRBJ2-1,.,TRBV5-1,CASSFSGNNEQFF,TGCGCCAGCAGCTTTAGCGGAAACAATGAGCAGTTCTTC
TRBD2,TRBJ2-1,.,TRBV24-1,CATSDPESGKTFSEQFF,TGTGCCACCAGTGATCCGGAGAGCGGGAAGACGTTCAGTGAGCAGTTCTTC
.,TRBJ1-1,few,TRBV3-1/TRBV3-2,CASSQETGEAFF,TGTGCCAGCAGCCAAGAGACAGGAGAAGCTTTCTTT